These T cell receptor beta chains were read from a single sample in a study of long-term antiretroviral therapy in people with HIV. Clones were read by immunoSEQ multiplex PCR, and TCRdb kept only the in-frame ones, dropping some. The data hold around 6,400 clones, with under 80% observed a single time. The sample here was unsorted PBMCs, taken 0.5 years before starting antiretroviral therapy. These receptors were obtained from a man in his forties with HIV. CDR3s include the opening cysteine and the closing phenylalanine or tryptophan. A D gene is named only where the DNA matches it firmly. A clone size is listed for some rows: how often the clone was seen (once, few, many), or a class if it is expanded.

>-|TRBV27|few|TRBJ1-1
CASKVQGLNTEAFF
TGTGCCAGCAAGGTTCAGGGGCTGAACACTGAAGCTTTCTTT
>TRBD1|TRBV9|-|TRBJ1-3
CASTRDRAGNTIYF
TGTGCCAGCACCCGGGACAGGGCTGGAAACACCATATATTTT
>-|TRBV7-2|-|TRBJ1-3
CASSRDHSGNTIYF
TGTGCCAGCAGCCGCGACCACTCTGGAAACACCATATATTTT
>TRBD2|TRBV30|-|TRBJ2-2
CAWSLTGGIGELFF
TGTGCCTGGAGTCTAACGGGGGGTATCGGGGAGCTGTTTTTT
>-|TRBV7-3|once|TRBJ2-3
CASSLAGEADTQYF
TGTGCCAGCAGCTTAGCAGGGGAGGCAGATACGCAGTATTTT
>-|TRBV18|once|TRBJ1-5
CASSPDRNQPQHF
TGTGCCAGCTCACCGGACAGAAATCAGCCCCAGCATTTT
>-|TRBV11-2|-|TRBJ2-2
CASSLGPPGELFF
TGTGCCAGCAGCTTAGGACCGCCCGGGGAGCTGTTTTTT
>-|TRBV6-1|few|TRBJ2-7
CASSEALFRELYEQYF
TGTGCCAGCAGTGAAGCGCTTTTCAGGGAACTCTACGAGCAGTACTTC
>-|TRBV11-3|-|TRBJ1-1
CASSLVGRGTEAFF
TGTGCCAGCAGCTTAGTGGGCCGGGGCACTGAAGCTTTCTTT
>TRBD2|TRBV7-9|-|TRBJ2-7
CASSLAAGGSYEQYF
TGTGCCAGCAGCTTAGCCGCGGGGGGCTCCTACGAGCAGTACTTC
>TRBD1|TRBV14|once|TRBJ2-4
CASRHRGGNIQYF
TGTGCCAGCAGGCACAGGGGTGGGAACATTCAGTACTTC